A selection of T cell receptor beta chains follows, all from one sample in a study of control samples from healthy donors and cancer patients. Clones were sequenced by immunoSEQ multiplex PCR, and TCRdb holds only the in-frame ones, with some missing. This repertoire shows 75,000 to 90,000 clones, 85% to 90% found once; its top ten account for around 2.1%. Sequences were obtained from blood. These receptors came from a woman aged 40 to 50 in good health. The CDR3 runs from the conserved cysteine through the conserved F or W. The D gene is left open where the match is weak. Not all rows give a size; the values are once, few, many and, for expanded clones, a class.

DNA: TGTGCCAGCAGCCAAGATTGGGGGCCCTCCTACGAGCAGTACTTC
CDR3: CASSQDWGPSYEQYF
J: TRBJ2-7
length: 15
size: -
D: -
V: TRBV14

DNA: TGTGCCAGCAGTTTTACGATAGCGGGGGGGCTCGTTGAGCAGTTCTTC
CDR3: CASSFTIAGGLVEQFF
J: TRBJ2-1
length: 16
size: -
D: TRBD2
V: TRBV2

DNA: TGTGCCAGCAGCTATACAGGGGGACAGGGAAGTGGAGGCTACACCTTC
CDR3: CASSYTGGQGSGGYTF
J: TRBJ1-2
length: 16
size: few
D: TRBD1
V: TRBV7-2

DNA: TGTGCCAGCAAGGTTACAGGGGCCGGGACTGAAGCTTTCTTT
CDR3: CASKVTGAGTEAFF
J: TRBJ1-1
length: 14
size: -
D: TRBD1
V: TRBV6-5

DNA: TGCGCCAGCAGCCAGGTTAGCGGGGGTGATACGCAGTATTTT
CDR3: CASSQVSGGDTQYF
J: TRBJ2-3
length: 14
size: -
D: TRBD2
V: TRBV4-3

DNA: TGTGCCAGCAGCCCTAGGCAGAGCGGGGGCACAGATACGCAGTATTTT
CDR3: CASSPRQSGGTDTQYF
J: TRBJ2-3
length: 16
size: once
D: TRBD2
V: TRBV13

DNA: TGTGCCAGCAGCCCAGACTGGGGCAGGGACACTGAAGCTTTCTTT
CDR3: CASSPDWGRDTEAFF
J: TRBJ1-1
length: 15
size: -
D: -
V: TRBV7-2

DNA: TGTGCCAGCAGTGAAGCGCTTCCAGGAACGGCAGATACGCAGTATTTT
CDR3: CASSEALPGTADTQYF
J: TRBJ2-3
length: 16
size: -
D: -
V: TRBV2

DNA: TGCGCCAGCAGCTTGGGCCAATCCTATGGCTACACCTTC
CDR3: CASSLGQSYGYTF
J: TRBJ1-2
length: 13
size: once
D: -
V: TRBV5-1

DNA: TGTGCCGGGGGGTACTCCTACAATGAGCAGTTCTTC
CDR3: CAGGYSYNEQFF
J: TRBJ2-1
length: 12
size: -
D: -
V: TRBV2

DNA: TGTGCCAGCAGCTTAGAGGGAGCGGGGGGCACCGGGGAGCTGTTTTTT
CDR3: CASSLEGAGGTGELFF
J: TRBJ2-2
length: 16
size: -
D: TRBD2
V: TRBV11-3

DNA: TGTGCCACCAGTGATTCTCCGGGACAGGGATTTTACAATGAGCAGTTCTTC
CDR3: CATSDSPGQGFYNEQFF
J: TRBJ2-1
length: 17
size: -
D: TRBD1
V: TRBV24-1

DNA: TGTGCCAGCTCACCAAGGCCAGGGAACTATGGCTACACCTTC
CDR3: CASSPRPGNYGYTF
J: TRBJ1-2
length: 14
size: -
D: -
V: TRBV18

DNA: TGTGCCAGTAGCCCGACGGGGACCTCTAATTCACCCCTCCACTTT
CDR3: CASSPTGTSNSPLHF
J: TRBJ1-6
length: 15
size: -
D: -
V: TRBV19

DNA: TGTGCCAGCAGTGGACAAGCAACGCCGCCCCAGCATTTT
CDR3: CASSGQATPPQHF
J: TRBJ1-5
length: 13
size: -
D: -
V: TRBV2

DNA: TGTGCCAGCAGTTTCACAGGGGCCAATCAGCCCCAGCATTTT
CDR3: CASSFTGANQPQHF
J: TRBJ1-5
length: 14
size: -
D: TRBD1
V: TRBV27

DNA: TGTGCCAGCAGCTTAAGAATGGATCAGCCCCAGCATTTT
CDR3: CASSLRMDQPQHF
J: TRBJ1-5
length: 13
size: -
D: -
V: TRBV7-2

DNA: TGTGCCTGGAGGCCAACAGTGAACACTGAAGCTTTCTTT
CDR3: CAWRPTVNTEAFF
J: TRBJ1-1
length: 13
size: -
D: -
V: TRBV30

DNA: TGTGCCAGCAGCCGCTTGGGGAACTACGAGCAGTACTTC
CDR3: CASSRLGNYEQYF
J: TRBJ2-7
length: 13
size: -
D: -
V: TRBV5-4

DNA: TGTGCCAGCAGCTCTGGGACAGTCTACGAGCAGTACTTC
CDR3: CASSSGTVYEQYF
J: TRBJ2-7
length: 13
size: -
D: TRBD1
V: TRBV5-6

DNA: TGTGCCAGCAGTGGCAGGGAGGATGAGCAGTTCTTC
CDR3: CASSGREDEQFF
J: TRBJ2-1
length: 12
size: -
D: -
V: TRBV2

DNA: TGTGCCAGCAGCCATCAAGCCACTGAAGCTTTCTTT
CDR3: CASSHQATEAFF
J: TRBJ1-1
length: 12
size: few
D: -
V: TRBV3-1/TRBV3-2

DNA: TGTGCCAGCAGTTTGGGGGGTGAGCAGTTCTTC
CDR3: CASSLGGEQFF
J: TRBJ2-1
length: 11
size: -
D: -
V: TRBV12-3/TRBV12-4

DNA: TGTGCCAGCAGCCGAATAGCGGGGGGGCGAGAGACCCAGTACTTC
CDR3: CASSRIAGGRETQYF
J: TRBJ2-5
length: 15
size: -
D: TRBD2
V: TRBV5-6

DNA: TGTGCCAGCAGCCGACAGGGAGGCGAGCAGTACTTC
CDR3: CASSRQGGEQYF
J: TRBJ2-7
length: 12
size: -
D: -
V: TRBV14

DNA: TGTGCCATCAAGACGACAGACCAGAACAATGAGCAGTTCTTC
CDR3: CAIKTTDQNNEQFF
J: TRBJ2-1
length: 14
size: few
D: -
V: TRBV10-3

DNA: TGCAGTGCTAGTAAGGCAGTCGATGGCTACACCTTC
CDR3: CSASKAVDGYTF
J: TRBJ1-2
length: 12
size: once
D: -
V: TRBV20-1

DNA: TGTGCCACCAGCGGAACGGAGGGAACTATTCAAGAGACCCAGTACTTC
CDR3: CATSGTEGTIQETQYF
J: TRBJ2-5
length: 16
size: -
D: -
V: TRBV24-1

DNA: TGCGCCAGCAGCTCAGGGGGGAACTCTGGAAACACCATATATTTT
CDR3: CASSSGGNSGNTIYF
J: TRBJ1-3
length: 15
size: -
D: TRBD1
V: TRBV5-1

DNA: TGTGCCTGGAGTGTAGCTAGTGGTGATACGCAGTATTTT
CDR3: CAWSVASGDTQYF
J: TRBJ2-3
length: 13
size: -
D: -
V: TRBV30

DNA: TGTGCCAGCAGCCGGGGACTAGCGGGGGCCAATGAGCAGTTCTTC
CDR3: CASSRGLAGANEQFF
J: TRBJ2-1
length: 15
size: -
D: TRBD2
V: TRBV7-6

DNA: TGTGCCAGCAGTGAATTTGGGACCCGCAATCAGCCCCAGCATTTT
CDR3: CASSEFGTRNQPQHF
J: TRBJ1-5
length: 15
size: -
D: -
V: TRBV2

DNA: TGTGCCAGCAGTCCGCCATTAACGACATATAGAACGAAGGAAAAACTGTTTTTT
CDR3: CASSPPLTTYRTKEKLFF
J: TRBJ1-4
length: 18
size: -
D: -
V: TRBV6-2/TRBV6-3

DNA: TGTGCTAGTGGTTTGGTAGGTGGATCACCCCTCCACTTT
CDR3: CASGLVGGSPLHF
J: TRBJ1-6
length: 13
size: -
D: -
V: TRBV12-5

DNA: TGTGCCAGCAGGCCAGACAATCAGCCCCAGCATTTT
CDR3: CASRPDNQPQHF
J: TRBJ1-5
length: 12
size: -
D: -
V: TRBV2

DNA: TGTGCCAGCAGCCCCCGTGGGGGGTTCATGAACACTGAAGCTTTCTTT
CDR3: CASSPRGGFMNTEAFF
J: TRBJ1-1
length: 16
size: -
D: -
V: TRBV5-4

DNA: TGTGCCAGCAGTTTAGACACCAATCAGCCCCAGCATTTT
CDR3: CASSLDTNQPQHF
J: TRBJ1-5
length: 13
size: -
D: -
V: TRBV12-3/TRBV12-4

DNA: TGTGCCAGCAGCTTATCGGGGCCGTCTGGGGACACTGAAGCTTTCTTT
CDR3: CASSLSGPSGDTEAFF
J: TRBJ1-1
length: 16
size: -
D: -
V: TRBV7-2

DNA: TGTGCCAGTAGCCTACAGCCTTCCTATGGCTACACCTTC
CDR3: CASSLQPSYGYTF
J: TRBJ1-2
length: 13
size: -
D: -
V: TRBV19

DNA: TGTGCCAGCAGCTTAGACTACGGGAGGAACACTGAAGCTTTCTTT
CDR3: CASSLDYGRNTEAFF
J: TRBJ1-1
length: 15
size: -
D: -
V: TRBV7-2

DNA: TGTGCCAGTAGTATAGTCCGTCTTGGGACCCGCGCAACTGGAAACACCATATATTTT
CDR3: CASSIVRLGTRATGNTIYF
J: TRBJ1-3
length: 19
size: -
D: -
V: TRBV19

DNA: TGTGCCAGCAGCTTAGGGGGACAGGAGTATTCACCCCTCCACTTT
CDR3: CASSLGGQEYSPLHF
J: TRBJ1-6
length: 15
size: -
D: TRBD1
V: TRBV7-2